The rows below give T cell receptor beta chains drawn from one sample of a study of blood T cells in healthy people across ages. TCRdb itself ran the 5' RACE reads through MiXCR, one entry per CDR3 protein. The sample records 650,000 to 800,000 distinct CDR3 sequences, approximately 48% being singletons. Sequencing was performed on blood. The receptor source for this set is a man in his 60s in good health. Each CDR3 is given with its conserved first and last residue. A D gene is named only where the DNA matches it firmly. Size values are once, few and many counts, or a class for expanded clones, and some rows have none.

clone_size | j_call | d_call | v_call | cdr3_length | cdr3_aa | cdr3_nt
few | TRBJ2-3 | TRBD2 | TRBV15 | 14 | CATRTSGATDTQYF | TGTGCCACTCGGACTAGCGGGGCTACAGATACGCAGTATTTT
- | TRBJ1-6 | - | TRBV4-1 | 18 | CASSQERHQSPYNSPLHF | TGCGCCAGCAGCCAAGAAAGGCACCAGAGCCCCTATAATTCACCCCTCCACTTT
- | TRBJ2-7 | - | TRBV7-2 | 13 | CASSLNLAYEQYF | TGTGCCAGCAGCTTAAACTTAGCCTACGAGCAGTACTTC
- | TRBJ1-2 | TRBD1 | TRBV5-1 | 14 | CASSLIGDSYGYTF | TGCGCCAGCAGCTTGATCGGGGACAGCTATGGCTACACCTTC
- | TRBJ2-1 | TRBD1 | TRBV7-2 | 15 | CASRWGQGHLNEQFF | TGTGCCAGCAGGTGGGGACAGGGTCACCTCAATGAGCAGTTCTTC
many | TRBJ2-6 | - | TRBV29-1 | 13 | CSATPSGANVLTF | TGCAGCGCCACTCCCTCTGGGGCCAACGTCCTGACTTTC
- | TRBJ2-7 | - | TRBV3-1 | 15 | CASSPGRGDSYEQYF | TGTGCCAGCAGCCCGGGTAGGGGGGACTCCTACGAGCAGTACTTC
- | TRBJ2-3 | - | TRBV12-3/TRBV12-4 | 15 | CASNPRDGGTDTQYF | TGTGCCAGCAATCCAAGGGACGGGGGAACAGATACGCAGTATTTT
once | TRBJ1-6 | TRBD1 | TRBV23-1 | 19 | CASSQRDRGTGNYNSPLHF | TGCGCCAGCAGTCAAAGGGACAGGGGAACGGGAAACTATAATTCACCCCTCCACTTT
- | TRBJ2-3 | TRBD1 | TRBV29-1 | 15 | CSVELNRGSQGTQYF | TGCAGCGTTGAACTAAACAGGGGATCTCAGGGTACGCAGTATTTT
few | TRBJ2-3 | TRBD2 | TRBV7-9 | 18 | CASTPTGLDEFGTDTQYF | TGTGCCAGCACCCCTACCGGACTAGACGAGTTTGGCACAGATACGCAGTATTTT
- | TRBJ2-5 | TRBD2 | TRBV7-2 | 15 | CATEEVTGTTETQYF | TGTGCCACAGAGGAGGTAACCGGGACTACAGAGACCCAGTACTTC
many | TRBJ2-7 | - | TRBV27 | 16 | CASSLSLTKTVYEQYF | TGTGCCAGCAGTTTATCGTTAACAAAGACCGTCTACGAGCAGTACTTC
once | TRBJ2-1 | TRBD2 | TRBV11-2 | 16 | CASSIRLAGVHNEQFF | TGTGCCAGCAGCATCAGACTAGCGGGGGTGCACAATGAGCAGTTCTTC
- | TRBJ2-7 | TRBD1 | TRBV12-3/TRBV12-4 | 16 | CASSALGDSHSYEQYF | TGTGCCAGCAGTGCCCTCGGGGACAGCCATTCCTACGAGCAGTACTTC
- | TRBJ2-7 | TRBD1 | TRBV20-1 | 16 | CSDWTGEGPAAGEQYF | TGCAGTGACTGGACAGGGGAAGGTCCGGCCGCGGGCGAGCAGTACTTC
few | TRBJ1-4 | - | TRBV12-3/TRBV12-4 | 16 | CASSLGGAATNEKLFF | TGTGCCAGCAGTTTAGGGGGGGCAGCAACTAATGAAAAACTGTTTTTT
- | TRBJ2-7 | TRBD1 | TRBV6-2/TRBV6-3 | 16 | CASSFHPRDSTYEQYF | TGTGCCAGCAGTTTCCATCCTCGGGACAGTACCTACGAGCAGTACTTC
- | TRBJ2-7 | TRBD1 | TRBV7-9 | 14 | CASSRQGFSYEQYF | TGTGCCAGCAGTCGACAGGGGTTCTCCTACGAGCAGTACTTC
few | TRBJ2-7 | TRBD1 | TRBV27 | 14 | CASRSYGQAYEQYF | TGTGCCAGCCGCTCCTATGGACAGGCCTACGAGCAGTACTTC
- | TRBJ2-2 | - | TRBV9 | 15 | CASSVALAPTGELFF | TGTGCCAGCAGCGTAGCTTTAGCCCCCACCGGGGAGCTGTTTTTT
- | TRBJ2-3 | - | TRBV20-1 | 16 | CSATTRDLRGKDTQYF | TGCAGTGCTACCACCCGGGACCTTCGAGGGAAAGATACGCAGTATTTT
- | TRBJ1-2 | - | TRBV28 | 11 | CASSFRVGYTF | TGTGCCAGCAGTTTCAGGGTGGGCTACACCTTC
- | TRBJ2-2 | - | TRBV4-1 | 14 | CASSWRGSTGELFF | TGCGCCAGCAGTTGGAGGGGGAGCACCGGGGAGCTGTTTTTT
- | TRBJ2-5 | - | TRBV6-6 | 14 | CASSYSARQETQYF | TGTGCCAGCAGTTACTCGGCCCGACAGGAGACCCAGTACTTC
- | TRBJ2-7 | - | TRBV2 | 13 | CASSDRGGSEQYF | TGTGCCAGCAGTGACAGGGGGGGCTCCGAGCAGTACTTC
once | TRBJ2-7 | TRBD1 | TRBV7-6 | 14 | CASSQRDRGSEQYF | TGTGCCAGCAGCCAACGGGACAGGGGTTCCGAGCAGTACTTC
- | TRBJ1-4 | - | TRBV20-1 | 14 | CSAADGLGVGGLFF | TGCAGTGCTGCGGACGGCCTAGGGGTAGGTGGACTGTTTTTT
few | TRBJ2-2 | - | TRBV29-1 | 14 | CSVLTNRFTGELFF | TGCAGCGTTCTTACTAACAGGTTCACCGGGGAGCTGTTTTTT
- | TRBJ1-1 | TRBD1 | TRBV6-1 | 15 | CASSDPGQANTEAFF | TGTGCCAGCAGTGACCCTGGACAGGCGAACACTGAAGCTTTCTTT
few | TRBJ2-7 | TRBD1 | TRBV27 | 16 | CASSPQGAVIAYEQYF | TGTGCCAGCAGTCCACAGGGGGCGGTTATCGCCTACGAGCAGTACTTC
few | TRBJ2-7 | - | TRBV13 | 15 | CASSLGATGNYEQYF | TGTGCCAGCAGCTTAGGAGCGACAGGTAACTACGAGCAGTACTTC
few | TRBJ2-5 | - | TRBV20-1 | 15 | CSATPEDYVQETQYF | TGCAGTGCTACCCCGGAGGACTACGTCCAAGAGACCCAGTACTTC
- | TRBJ2-3 | TRBD1 | TRBV18 | 14 | CASSPGQGVNTQYF | TGTGCCAGCTCACCTGGACAGGGCGTTAATACGCAGTATTTT
- | TRBJ1-1 | - | TRBV20-1 | 13 | CSAQTGKHTEAFF | TGCAGTGCTCAAACAGGAAAACACACTGAAGCTTTCTTT
- | TRBJ1-2 | - | TRBV5-6 | 16 | CASSYGGLQANYGYTF | TGTGCCAGCAGTTATGGTGGCCTCCAAGCTAACTATGGCTACACCTTC
- | TRBJ2-7 | - | TRBV6-2/TRBV6-3 | 16 | CASGPGSRWDVGEQYF | TGTGCCAGCGGGCCCGGATCACGGTGGGACGTCGGCGAGCAGTACTTC
- | TRBJ1-5 | - | TRBV15 | 15 | CATSRDENSNQPQHF | TGTGCCACCAGCAGAGATGAGAACAGCAATCAGCCCCAGCATTTT
- | TRBJ2-1 | TRBD2 | TRBV7-2 | 16 | CASSLGAAGGGDEQFF | TGTGCCAGCAGCTTAGGGGCAGCGGGGGGCGGAGATGAGCAGTTCTTC
- | TRBJ2-1 | TRBD2 | TRBV9 | 14 | CASSSRTSAETQFF | TGTGCCAGCAGCTCTCGGACTAGCGCAGAGACCCAGTTCTTC
few | TRBJ2-5 | - | TRBV28 | 14 | CASSLVSLQETQYF | TGTGCCAGCAGTTTAGTCAGCCTCCAAGAGACCCAGTACTTC
- | TRBJ2-1 | TRBD1 | TRBV9 | 16 | CASSVGGGQTFHEQFF | TGTGCCAGCAGCGTAGGAGGGGGACAGACTTTCCATGAGCAGTTCTTC
- | TRBJ2-7 | TRBD1 | TRBV28 | 13 | CASRETGRYEQYF | TGTGCCAGCAGGGAGACAGGGCGGTACGAGCAGTACTTC
few | TRBJ2-3 | - | TRBV7-2 | 13 | CASSVVSADTQYF | TGTGCCAGCAGCGTAGTGTCCGCAGATACGCAGTATTTT
- | TRBJ1-1 | - | TRBV6-1 | 14 | CASRSVGGLTEAFF | TGTGCCAGCAGGTCGGTCGGGGGCTTGACTGAAGCTTTCTTT
- | TRBJ2-5 | TRBD2 | TRBV29-1 | 16 | CSVDESGRAGRETQYF | TGCAGCGTTGACGAGTCTGGGCGAGCGGGAAGAGAGACCCAGTACTTC
many | TRBJ2-1 | - | TRBV12-3/TRBV12-4 | 15 | CASTQRGSYYNEQFF | TGTGCCAGCACACAAAGGGGATCTTACTACAATGAGCAGTTCTTC
- | TRBJ2-7 | TRBD2 | TRBV6-6 | 15 | CASSLAGGQTHEQYF | TGTGCCAGCAGCCTAGCGGGGGGGCAGACACACGAGCAGTACTTC
few | TRBJ1-1 | - | TRBV7-2 | 15 | CASVGGRGGHTEAFF | TGTGCCAGCGTTGGGGGCAGAGGGGGTCACACTGAAGCTTTCTTT
- | TRBJ1-3 | - | TRBV20-1 | 13 | CSAEKGSGNTIYF | TGCAGCGCAGAAAAGGGCTCTGGAAACACCATATATTTT
few | TRBJ1-4 | - | TRBV4-3 | 14 | CASSQEAPNEKLFF | TGCGCCAGCAGCCAAGAGGCGCCTAATGAAAAACTGTTTTTT
few | TRBJ2-5 | - | TRBV10-3 | 12 | CAISESTRWQYF | TGTGCCATCAGTGAGTCAACTAGGTGGCAGTACTTC
- | TRBJ2-1 | TRBD1 | TRBV20-1 | 15 | CSARAMEGQGREQFF | TGCAGTGCTAGAGCAATGGAGGGACAGGGGCGGGAGCAGTTCTTC
- | TRBJ2-7 | TRBD2 | TRBV15 | 14 | CATSRAWTSEEQYF | TGTGCCACCAGCAGGGCCTGGACTAGCGAAGAGCAGTACTTC